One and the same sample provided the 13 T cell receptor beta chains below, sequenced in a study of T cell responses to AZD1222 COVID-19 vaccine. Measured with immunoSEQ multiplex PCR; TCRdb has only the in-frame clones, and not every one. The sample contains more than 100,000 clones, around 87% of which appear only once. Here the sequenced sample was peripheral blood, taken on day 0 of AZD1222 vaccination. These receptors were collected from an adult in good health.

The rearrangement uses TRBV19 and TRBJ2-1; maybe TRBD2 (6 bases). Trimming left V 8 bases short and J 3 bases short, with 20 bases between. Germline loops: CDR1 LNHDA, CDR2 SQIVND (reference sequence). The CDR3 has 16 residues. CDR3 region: CASHPGGNAGYNEQFF. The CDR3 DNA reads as TGTGCCAGTCACCCGGGCGGGAACGCCGGCTACAATGAGCAGTTCTTC.

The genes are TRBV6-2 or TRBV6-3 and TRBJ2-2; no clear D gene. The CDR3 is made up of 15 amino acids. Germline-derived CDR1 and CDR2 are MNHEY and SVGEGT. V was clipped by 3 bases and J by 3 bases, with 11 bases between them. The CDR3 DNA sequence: TGTGCCAGCAGTTATTCCCCCCGTGACACCGGGGAGCTGTTTTTT. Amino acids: CASSYSPRDTGELFF.

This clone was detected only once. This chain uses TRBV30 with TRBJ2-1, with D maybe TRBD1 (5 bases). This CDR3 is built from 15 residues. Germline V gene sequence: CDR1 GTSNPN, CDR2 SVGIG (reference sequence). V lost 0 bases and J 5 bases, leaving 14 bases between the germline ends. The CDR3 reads CAWSVLRGRDNEQFF. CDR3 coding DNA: TGTGCCTGGAGTGTACTAAGGGGAAGAGACAATGAGCAGTTCTTC.

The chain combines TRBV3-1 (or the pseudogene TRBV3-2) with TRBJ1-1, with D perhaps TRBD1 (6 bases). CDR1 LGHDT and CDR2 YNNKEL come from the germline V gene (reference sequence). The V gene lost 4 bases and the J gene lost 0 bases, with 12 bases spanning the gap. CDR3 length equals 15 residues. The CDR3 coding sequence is TGTGCCAGCAGCCTTTCAGGGGTCATGAACACTGAAGCTTTCTTT. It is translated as CASSLSGVMNTEAFF.

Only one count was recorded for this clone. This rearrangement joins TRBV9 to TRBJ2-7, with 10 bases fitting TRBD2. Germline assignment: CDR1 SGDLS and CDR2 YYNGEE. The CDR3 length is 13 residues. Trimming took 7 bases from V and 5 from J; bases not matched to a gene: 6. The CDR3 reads CASSGTSDHEQYF. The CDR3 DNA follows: TGTGCCAGCTCCGGGACTAGCGACCACGAGCAGTACTTC.

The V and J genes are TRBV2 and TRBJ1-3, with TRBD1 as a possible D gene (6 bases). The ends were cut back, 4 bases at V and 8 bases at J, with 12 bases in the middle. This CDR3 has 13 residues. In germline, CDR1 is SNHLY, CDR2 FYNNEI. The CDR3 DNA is TGTGCCAGCAGTGGAACAGGGCAGGACACCATATATTTT. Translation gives CASSGTGQDTIYF.

The chain's CDR3 is CASSQGVQAVRYTF. The CDR3 bases are TGTGCCAGCAGCCAAGGGGTTCAGGCGGTCCGCTACACCTTC. The chain has TRBV7-9 and TRBJ1-2, with D possibly being TRBD1 (5 bases). The CDR3 contains 14 residues. Germline V gene data show CDR1 as SEHNR and CDR2 as FQNEAQ (reference sequence). Trimming took off 5 bases at V and 9 bases at J, with 19 bases between the two ends. The variable domain in full, with the rest retrieved from reference TRBV7-9 and TRBJ1-2, is DTGVSQNPRHKITKRGQNVTFRCDPISEHNRLYWYRQTLGQGPEFLTYFQNEAQLEKSRLLSDRFSAERPKGSFSTLEIQRTEQGDSAMYLCASSQGVQAVRYTFGSGTRLTVV.

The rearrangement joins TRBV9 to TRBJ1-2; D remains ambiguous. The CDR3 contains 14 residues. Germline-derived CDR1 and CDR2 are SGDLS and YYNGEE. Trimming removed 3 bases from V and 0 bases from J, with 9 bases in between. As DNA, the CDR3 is TGTGCCAGCAGCGCCTACCCAACTAACTATGGCTACACCTTC. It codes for CASSAYPTNYGYTF. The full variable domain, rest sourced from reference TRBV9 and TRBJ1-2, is DSGVTQTPKHLITATGQRVTLRCSPRSGDLSVYWYQQSLDQGLQFLIQYYNGEERAKGNILERFSAQQFPDLHSELNLSSLELGDSALYFCASSAYPTNYGYTFGSGTRLTVV.

CDR3 in DNA: TGTGCCAGCAGCTCCACGAGCGGGGCCTACAATGAGCAGTTCTTC. This translates into CASSSTSGAYNEQFF. The gene calls are TRBV7-7 and TRBJ2-1, with TRBD2 matching over 7 bases. J was trimmed by 2 bases and V by 4 bases; bases with no gene match: 5. The CDR3 is 15 amino acids. Germline loops: CDR1 SSHAT, CDR2 FNYEAQ (reference sequence).

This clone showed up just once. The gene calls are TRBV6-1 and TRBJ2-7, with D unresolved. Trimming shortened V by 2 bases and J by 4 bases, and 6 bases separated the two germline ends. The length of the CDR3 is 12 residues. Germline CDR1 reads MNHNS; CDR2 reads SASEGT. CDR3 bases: TGTGCCAGCAGTGAATTGTCTTACGAGCAGTACTTC. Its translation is CASSELSYEQYF.

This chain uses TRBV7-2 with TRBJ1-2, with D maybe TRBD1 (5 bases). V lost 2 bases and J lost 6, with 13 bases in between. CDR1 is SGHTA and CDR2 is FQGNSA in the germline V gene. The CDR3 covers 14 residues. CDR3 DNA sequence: TGTGCCAGCAGCTTATCATCCAGGGAAGATGGCTACACCTTC. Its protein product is CASSLSSREDGYTF.

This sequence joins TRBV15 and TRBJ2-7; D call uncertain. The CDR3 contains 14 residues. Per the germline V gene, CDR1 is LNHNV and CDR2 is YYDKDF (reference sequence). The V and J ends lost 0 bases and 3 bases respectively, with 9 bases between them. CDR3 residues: CATSRDHGNYEQYF. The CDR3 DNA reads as TGTGCCACCAGCAGAGATCATGGGAACTACGAGCAGTACTTC.

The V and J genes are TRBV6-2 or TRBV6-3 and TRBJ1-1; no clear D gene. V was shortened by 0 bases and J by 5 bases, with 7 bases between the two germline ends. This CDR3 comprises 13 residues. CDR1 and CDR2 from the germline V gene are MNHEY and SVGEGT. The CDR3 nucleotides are TGTGCCAGCAGTTACTCTGTGGTAACTGAAGCTTTCTTT. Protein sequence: CASSYSVVTEAFF.